Listed below are T cell receptor beta chains from one sample, sequenced in a study of radiotherapy plus CTLA-4 blockade in lung cancer. Assay: immunoSEQ multiplex PCR; the TCRdb copy retains only in-frame clones and omits some. Here the sample spans 45,000 or so clones, 55% to 80% being singletons. Sequences were derived from peripheral blood, sampled from a patient treated with radiotherapy plus ipilimumab. Receptor source: a human donor with non-small cell lung cancer who had a complete response to radiotherapy plus ipilimumab. Each CDR3 is given with its conserved first and last residue. The D gene is left open where the match is weak. Clone size is stated in some rows and not others, as once, few, many or a class when expanded.

V	size	J	D	CDR3	DNA
TRBV5-1	once	TRBJ2-1	-	CASSLTGLSSYNEQFF	TGCGCCAGCAGCTTGACGGGTCTTAGCTCCTACAATGAGCAGTTCTTC
TRBV28	-	TRBJ2-2	TRBD2	CASIHGGVYTNTGELFF	TGTGCCAGCATTCATGGGGGGGTCTACACGAACACCGGGGAGCTGTTTTTT
TRBV30	medium-sized	TRBJ1-1	-	CAWNLGGDTEAFF	TGTGCCTGGAACCTAGGAGGGGACACTGAAGCTTTCTTT
TRBV2	-	TRBJ2-1	-	CASTLDSLGQFF	TGTGCCAGCACGTTGGACAGCCTTGGGCAGTTCTTC
TRBV27	-	TRBJ1-2	TRBD1	CASTNRGNYGYTF	TGTGCCAGCACCAACAGGGGAAACTATGGCTACACCTTC
TRBV30	few	TRBJ1-6	-	CAWEGQYNSPLHF	TGTGCCTGGGAAGGACAGTATAATTCACCCCTCCACTTT
TRBV28	-	TRBJ1-5	TRBD1	CASTADRGLLPQHF	TGTGCCAGCACCGCAGACAGGGGCCTTTTGCCCCAGCATTTT
TRBV7-9	-	TRBJ2-5	-	CASSLLGSDTRETQYF	TGTGCCAGCAGCTTATTAGGTTCCGACACCCGAGAGACCCAGTACTTC
TRBV27	once	TRBJ1-1	-	CASHRGGQVTEAFF	TGTGCCAGCCATCGGGGAGGACAAGTCACTGAAGCTTTCTTT
TRBV19	-	TRBJ2-1	TRBD2	CASSSGTSGDNEQFF	TGTGCCAGTAGCAGTGGGACTAGCGGGGACAATGAGCAGTTCTTC
TRBV2	once	TRBJ2-1	-	CASTGAGAAYNEQFF	TGTGCCAGCACAGGGGCCGGGGCCGCATACAATGAGCAGTTCTTC
TRBV2	-	TRBJ2-5	-	CASSGYTGGETQYF	TGTGCCAGCAGTGGTTATACAGGTGGTGAGACCCAGTACTTC
TRBV19	few	TRBJ1-3	-	CASGHKAGNTIYF	TGTGCCAGCGGACATAAAGCTGGAAACACCATATATTTT
TRBV2	-	TRBJ1-6	-	CASSSATGPRYRNSPLHF	TGTGCCAGCAGTTCAGCCACAGGTCCTAGGTATAGAAATTCACCCCTCCACTTT
TRBV5-1	-	TRBJ1-5	-	CASRQGSNQPQHF	TGCGCCAGCAGACAGGGTAGCAATCAGCCCCAGCATTTT
TRBV5-1	-	TRBJ2-2	TRBD1	CASTPQGADGELFF	TGCGCCAGCACCCCTCAGGGGGCCGACGGGGAGCTGTTTTTT
TRBV6-6	-	TRBJ1-5	-	CASSYPPRGYSQPQHF	TGTGCCAGCAGTTACCCCCCCAGGGGATACTCTCAGCCCCAGCATTTT
TRBV2	-	TRBJ1-2	-	CASRGGSYGYTF	TGTGCCAGCAGAGGCGGAAGCTATGGCTACACCTTC
TRBV4-1	-	TRBJ2-3	TRBD2	CASSRRGGILGDTQYF	TGCGCCAGCAGCCGGCGGGGGGGCATTTTGGGAGATACGCAGTATTTT
TRBV7-2	-	TRBJ2-1	TRBD2	CASSFLAGHPEYNEQFF	TGTGCCAGCAGCTTTTTAGCGGGGCACCCTGAATACAATGAGCAGTTCTTC
TRBV7-3	-	TRBJ2-5	TRBD2	CASSSLGGRSETQYF	TGTGCCAGCAGCTCCCTGGGCGGGAGATCAGAGACCCAGTACTTC
TRBV29-1	-	TRBJ1-2	TRBD1	CSVAPGQGTIYGYTF	TGCAGCGTTGCACCCGGACAGGGGACGATCTATGGCTACACCTTC
TRBV7-9	-	TRBJ2-3	-	CASSLGAGINTDTQYF	TGTGCCAGCAGCTTAGGGGCAGGGATAAACACAGATACGCAGTATTTT
TRBV18	-	TRBJ2-3	-	CASSPTRASTDTQYF	TGTGCCAGCTCACCAACGCGGGCTAGCACAGATACGCAGTATTTT
TRBV9	-	TRBJ1-3	-	CASSVEGAGNTIYF	TGTGCCAGCAGCGTAGAAGGAGCTGGAAACACCATATATTTT
TRBV5-1	few	TRBJ2-5	-	CASSLLTAQETQYF	TGCGCCAGCAGCTTACTGACAGCCCAAGAGACCCAGTACTTC
TRBV5-4	-	TRBJ2-1	TRBD2	CASSLLKLAGNNEQFF	TGTGCCAGCAGCTTGTTAAAACTAGCGGGAAACAATGAGCAGTTCTTC
TRBV2	-	TRBJ1-1	TRBD1	CASSVQGGNTEAFF	TGTGCCAGCAGTGTACAGGGGGGGAACACTGAAGCTTTCTTT
TRBV29-1	-	TRBJ1-2	-	CSVEDWQGYSYGYTF	TGCAGCGTTGAAGATTGGCAGGGCTACAGCTATGGCTACACCTTC
TRBV6-1	-	TRBJ2-3	-	CASSEGPSIDTQYF	TGTGCCAGCAGTGAAGGCCCGAGTATAGATACGCAGTATTTT
TRBV27	-	TRBJ2-7	-	CASSLTGTNEQYF	TGTGCCAGCAGTTTGACAGGCACCAACGAGCAGTACTTC
TRBV7-2	-	TRBJ1-1	-	CASSSRGFAFF	TGTGCCAGCAGCTCAAGGGGGTTTGCTTTCTTT
TRBV6-5	once	TRBJ1-2	TRBD1	CASRPLDRVGGYTF	TGTGCCAGCAGACCCCTTGACAGGGTGGGTGGCTACACCTTC
TRBV4-3	-	TRBJ1-4	-	CASSLQVANEKLFF	TGCGCCAGCAGCCTCCAGGTCGCTAATGAAAAACTGTTTTTT
TRBV27	-	TRBJ2-5	-	CASSPQYQETQYF	TGTGCTAGCAGTCCACAGTACCAAGAGACCCAGTACTTC
TRBV5-4	-	TRBJ2-1	-	CASSSSSREPYNEQFF	TGTGCCAGCAGCTCGAGTTCGAGGGAGCCCTACAATGAGCAGTTCTTC
TRBV5-1	-	TRBJ2-1	TRBD1	CASSLGAGGSYNEQFF	TGCGCCAGCAGCTTGGGGGCAGGGGGCTCCTACAATGAGCAGTTCTTC